Below are 8 T cell receptor beta chains sequenced from a single sample in a study of regulatory T cells in long-lasting Graves disease. Regarding time point: newly diagnosed GD, antithyroid drugs for less than 3 months. Making the TCR library involved RNA that had been extracted from PBMCs. Construction of TCR beta libraries relied on iRepertoire HTBI primers and on Arm-PCR targeting CDR3 regions. Each CDR3 protein is one row after TCRdb ran MiXCR on the multiplex PCR reads. The data hold fewer than 450,000 distinct CDR3 sequences, with approximately 15% observed a single time. These data were also reused for a study on T cells in Graves' hyperthyroidism and ophthalmopathy.

The material was peripheral blood mononuclear cells (PBMCs), obtained at new diagnosis, from a patient treated with antithyroid drugs. The receptor set was obtained from a woman in her 40s with Graves disease.

This clonotype was recorded a few times. The chain has TRBV4-2 and TRBJ1-4, with 8 bases fitting TRBD1. The CDR3 totals 14 residues. The V segment lost 3 bases and the J segment 8 bases; nucleotides outside the gene matches: 5. Germline CDR1 reads LGHNA; CDR2 reads YNFKEQ. The CDR3, as DNA: TGTGCCAGCAGCCAGGGACAGGCAGGGGAAAAACTGTTTTTT. Its translation: CASSQGQAGEKLFF.

This clonotype was observed many times. The chain carries TRBV28 and TRBJ2-3, with 12 bases that match TRBD2. Germline V gives CDR1 MDHEN, CDR2 SYDVKM. The CDR3 contains 15 residues. Unmatched junction bases numbered 4, after V lost 6 bases and J lost 3 bases. CDR3 region: CASRTSGSETDTQYF. The CDR3 DNA is TGTGCCAGCAGGACTAGCGGGAGCGAGACAGATACGCAGTATTTT.

Concerning this clonotype itself: This sequence may be a read error, since a much larger clone differs from it by one base. The chain links TRBV2 to TRBJ1-1; the D gene is possibly TRBD1 (5 bases). The CDR3 extends over 13 amino acids. The germline CDR1 and CDR2 sequences are SNHLY and FYNNEI. The CDR3 loop reads CVSMGGVGTEAFF. CDR3 nucleotide sequence: TGTGTCAGCATGGGGGGAGTAGGCACTGAAGCTTTCTTT.

This chain links TRBV30 with TRBJ1-6; D is unresolved. CDR1 GTSNPN and CDR2 SVGIG come from the germline V gene (reference sequence). V lost 5 bases to trimming and J lost 6 bases, with 11 bases between them. The CDR3 is 13 amino acids. CDR3 DNA: TGTGCCTGGGATGACGGTGTTAATTCACCCCTCCACTTT. It is translated as CAWDDGVNSPLHF. Combining the CDR3 with reference TRBV30 and TRBJ1-6 gives the whole variable domain SQTIHQWPATLVQPVGSPLSLECTVEGTSNPNLYWYRQAAGRGLQLLFYSVGIGQISSEVPQNLSASRPQDRQFILSSKKLLLSDSGFYLCAWDDGVNSPLHFGNGTRLTVT.

This clonotype was seen many times. This chain joins TRBV20-1 and TRBJ2-1; 9 bases map to TRBD2. Germline trimming cut 3 bases from V and 3 bases from J; bases unmatched to any gene: 3. There are 14 residues in the CDR3. Per germline, CDR1 DFQATT and CDR2 SNEGSKA (reference sequence). The CDR3 sequence is CSASQREVYNEQFF. The CDR3 nucleotides read TGCAGTGCTAGCCAGCGGGAGGTCTACAATGAGCAGTTCTTC.

The chain combines TRBV6-1 with TRBJ2-5, with a possible D match to TRBD1 (6 bases). Germline-derived CDR1 and CDR2 are MNHNS and SASEGT. The V end was cut by 1 base, the J end by 3 bases, with 9 bases between. This CDR3 spans 14 amino acids. The DNA for the CDR3 is TGTGCCAGCAGTGAAGAGACAGGAGAAGAGACCCAGTACTTC. Residues: CASSEETGEETQYF.

This clonotype was recorded many times. V and J are TRBV28 and TRBJ2-1; the match to TRBD1 covers 7 bases. The V gene end was trimmed by 4 bases and the J gene end by 10 bases; junction bases not matched to a gene: 4. Per the germline V gene, CDR1 is MDHEN and CDR2 is SYDVKM. The CDR3 covers 12 residues. CDR3 residues: CASSSTGTEQFF. In nucleotides, the CDR3 is TGTGCCAGCAGTTCGACAGGGACGGAGCAGTTCTTC.

Many counts were recorded for this clonotype. V usage is TRBV7-9 and J usage is TRBJ2-1; D remains ambiguous. This CDR3 has 13 amino acids. Germline V lookup: CDR1 SEHNR, CDR2 FQNEAQ (reference sequence). With 3 bases removed from V and 8 bases from J, the gap between germline ends came to 11 bases. Here the CDR3 reads CASSFERPHEQFF. The CDR3, as DNA: TGTGCCAGCAGCTTCGAGCGTCCCCATGAGCAGTTCTTC.